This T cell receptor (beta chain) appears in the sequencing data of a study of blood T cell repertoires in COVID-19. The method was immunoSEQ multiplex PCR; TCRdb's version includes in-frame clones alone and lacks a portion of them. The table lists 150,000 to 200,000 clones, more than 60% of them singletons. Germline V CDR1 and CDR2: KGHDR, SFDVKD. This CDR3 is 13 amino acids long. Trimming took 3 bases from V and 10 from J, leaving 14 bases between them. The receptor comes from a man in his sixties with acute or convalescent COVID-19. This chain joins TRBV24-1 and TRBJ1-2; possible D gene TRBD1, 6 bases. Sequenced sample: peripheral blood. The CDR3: CATSDETGLDYTF. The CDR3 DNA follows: TGTGCCACCAGTGATGAAACAGGGCTCGACTACACCTTC.